The rows below give T cell receptor beta chains drawn from one sample of a study of Graves' ophthalmopathy and Graves' hyperthyroidism. From the multiplex PCR reads, TCRdb called clonotypes with MiXCR, one entry per CDR3 protein. The sample has 500,000 to 800,000 distinct CDR3 sequences, just over 40% seen once. Material for sequencing was peripheral blood. These receptors were obtained from an adult man with Graves' ophthalmopathy. The CDR3 runs from the conserved cysteine through the conserved F or W. A D gene is named only where the DNA matches it firmly. Clone size is stated in some rows and not others, as once, few, many or a class when expanded.

v_call	d_call	clone_size	j_call	cdr3_aa	cdr3_nt
TRBV6-6	NA	many	TRBJ2-5	CASSYSYETQYF	TGTGCCAGCAGTTACTCGTATGAGACCCAGTACTTC
TRBV25-1	NA	NA	TRBJ2-5	CASNSVRGVTETQYF	TGTGCCAGCAATAGCGTCCGTGGGGTTACAGAGACCCAGTACTTC
TRBV20-1	NA	NA	TRBJ2-1	CSAREASRPSYNEQFF	TGCAGTGCTAGAGAGGCCTCCAGGCCCTCCTACAATGAGCAGTTCTTC
TRBV5-6	NA	many	TRBJ1-1	CASSVGGGNTEAFF	TGTGCCAGCAGCGTGGGAGGGGGGAACACTGAAGCTTTCTTT
TRBV20-1	NA	many	TRBJ2-7	CSASTSYEQYF	TGCAGTGCTAGTACCAGCTACGAGCAGTACTTC
TRBV7-9	NA	NA	TRBJ2-3	CASRGGRVTDTQYF	TGTGCCAGCAGGGGGGGGCGGGTCACAGATACGCAGTATTTT
TRBV7-9	NA	many	TRBJ2-5	CASSLGPETQYF	TGTGCCAGCAGCTTAGGGCCAGAGACCCAGTACTTC
TRBV19	NA	many	TRBJ2-2	CASSDWAANTGELFF	TGTGCCAGTAGCGATTGGGCAGCGAACACCGGGGAGCTGTTTTTT
TRBV7-2	NA	NA	TRBJ1-4	CAWSPEGSEKLFF	TGTGCCTGGAGCCCTGAAGGGAGCGAAAAACTGTTTTTT
TRBV10-3	TRBD2	NA	TRBJ2-7	CARAGAAYEQYF	TGTGCTAGAGCGGGAGCCGCCTACGAGCAGTACTTC
TRBV19	NA	NA	TRBJ2-2	CASRGGQTSTGELFF	TGTGCCAGTAGAGGGGGACAGACTAGTACCGGGGAGCTGTTTTTT
TRBV4-1	NA	many	TRBJ1-1	CASSQDRGGVAEAFF	TGCGCCAGCAGCCAAGATCGAGGCGGGGTGGCTGAAGCTTTCTTT
TRBV11-2	TRBD1	NA	TRBJ2-6	CASSLGSGGYVLTF	TGTGCCAGCAGCTTAGGGTCAGGGGGCTACGTCCTGACTTTC
TRBV10-3	TRBD1	NA	TRBJ1-6	CATRGTGGDPLHF	TGTGCCACGCGAGGGACAGGGGGCGATCCCCTCCACTTT
TRBV7-8	TRBD1	many	TRBJ1-2	CASSLGQGDYGYTF	TGTGCCAGCAGCTTAGGACAGGGGGACTATGGCTACACCTTC
TRBV4-3	NA	few	TRBJ1-5	CASSGVFSPNQPQHF	TGCGCCAGCAGTGGGGTGTTTTCCCCCAATCAGCCCCAGCATTTT
TRBV20-1	NA	many	TRBJ2-7	CSAKGRSYEQYF	TGCAGTGCTAAGGGACGCTCCTACGAGCAGTACTTC